This record covers a single T cell receptor beta chain. This sample was included in a study of blood T cell repertoires in COVID-19. In the study overall: Acute-phase and convalescent COVID-19 samples originated in the United States, Italy and Spain. Sample material is recorded as cDNA or gDNA derived from T cells, B-cell-depleted T cells, or PBMCs.

The CDR3 has 14 amino acids. The V gene lost 3 bases and the J gene lost 7 bases, with 12 bases spanning the gap. The germline V gene has CDR1 KGHDR and CDR2 SFDVKD. In the original workflow: Amplification of reference gene primers was used by the study to estimate nucleated cell counts. Repertoires were generated with immunoSEQ multiplex PCR, while TCRdb's copy carries only in-frame clones and drops some. That table is the source of V, J and clone size, and D and trimming were worked out from the DNA. The sample records about 220,000 clones, 85% being singletons. The chain couples TRBV24-1 to TRBJ2-4, with D perhaps TRBD2 (6 bases). The clonotype originates from a man between 50 and 59 years old who had recovered from COVID-19. The sample consisted of peripheral blood. The CDR3 DNA reads TGTGCCACCAGTGATCCCGGGAGTACGAACATTCAGTACTTC. It encodes CATSDPGSTNIQYF.